Listed below are T cell receptor beta chains from one sample, sequenced in a study of memory CD4+ T cells and cytomegalovirus serostatus. Data came from immunoSEQ multiplex PCR; TCRdb stores just in-frame clones and leaves some out. The table records roughly 56,000 clones, roughly 82% of them present only once. The sample taken for sequencing was memory CD4+ T cells from blood. Receptor source: an adult in good health and CMV-seronegative. CDR3s leave out the opening cysteine and the closing phenylalanine or tryptophan. Each record gives: CDR3 protein, J gene, D gene, clone size, V gene. D genes are given only for firm matches. Size tells how often a clone was seen (once, few, many) or the class of an expanded clone, and some rows leave it out.

ASSFSGGPQY | TRBJ2-3 | TRBD2 | once | TRBV5-4
ASRVAGGYTSTDTQY | TRBJ2-3 | TRBD2 | NA | TRBV11-2
ASSYSGTRTGELF | TRBJ2-2 | NA | NA | TRBV6-5
ASSIVRGPSEAF | TRBJ1-1 | TRBD1 | NA | TRBV19
ASSLGTDGSPLH | TRBJ1-6 | NA | NA | TRBV11-2
AISDLSTSGLQY | TRBJ2-7 | TRBD2 | few | TRBV10-3
ASSSRGDHMTPLH | TRBJ1-6 | NA | NA | TRBV6-5
ASSLGQGARTEAF | TRBJ1-1 | TRBD1 | NA | TRBV7-6
ASSPGERGVEQY | TRBJ2-7 | TRBD2 | NA | TRBV7-9
ASSFGGGDGTQY | TRBJ2-3 | NA | NA | TRBV5-1
ASREGTGYWTEAF | TRBJ1-1 | TRBD1 | NA | TRBV19
ASGDFTSGANVLT | TRBJ2-6 | NA | NA | TRBV27
ASSRGGAGSTDTQY | TRBJ2-3 | NA | NA | TRBV2
ASRASGGAKHYNEQF | TRBJ2-1 | TRBD2 | once | TRBV5-1
ASSWDRSPGETQY | TRBJ2-5 | TRBD1 | NA | TRBV7-2
ASRPGLAGSNEQF | TRBJ2-1 | TRBD2 | NA | TRBV27
ASGRERQGGPYEQY | TRBJ2-7 | NA | few | TRBV9
ASTTGGHSGNTIY | TRBJ1-3 | NA | NA | TRBV19
ASSQQAYEYGYT | TRBJ1-2 | NA | once | TRBV18
ASSLVGRGAEAF | TRBJ1-1 | NA | NA | TRBV28